Each of the 2 T cell receptor beta chains below was sequenced from the same sample in a study of a mutant IDH1 vaccine in newly diagnosed glioma. For these receptors, no antigen is known. The data were produced by immunoSEQ multiplex PCR, yet TCRdb's version contains in-frame clones alone and is incomplete. This table has tens of thousands of clones, roughly 80% appearing once. The time point here: week 23, last vaccination. A single vaccine dose contained 300 ug of mutant IDH1 20-mer peptide, and topical imiquimod was used with it. The sample in question was PBMCs, obtained from a glioma patient whose treatment included an IDH1 peptide vaccine. These TCRs come from a man in his forties or fifties with glioma.

J is TRBJ1-1 and V is TRBV28; TRBD1 matches at 7 bases. V was clipped by 1 base and J by 0 bases; unmatched bases: 5. The CDR3 spans 16 residues. Germline lookup yields CDR1 MDHEN and CDR2 SYDVKM. The CDR3 sequence: CASSLYWGQMNTEAFF. The CDR3, as DNA: TGTGCCAGCAGTTTATACTGGGGACAGATGAACACTGAAGCTTTCTTT.

The rearrangement links TRBV13 to TRBJ1-3; D remains ambiguous. Germline values: CDR1 PRHDT, CDR2 FYEKMQ (reference sequence). The CDR3 runs 14 residues. Trimming took off 8 bases at V and 4 bases at J, with 15 bases between the two ends. The CDR3 reads CASGLPTQGNTIYF. The CDR3 DNA reads as TGTGCCAGCGGCCTTCCCACCCAGGGAAACACCATATATTTT.